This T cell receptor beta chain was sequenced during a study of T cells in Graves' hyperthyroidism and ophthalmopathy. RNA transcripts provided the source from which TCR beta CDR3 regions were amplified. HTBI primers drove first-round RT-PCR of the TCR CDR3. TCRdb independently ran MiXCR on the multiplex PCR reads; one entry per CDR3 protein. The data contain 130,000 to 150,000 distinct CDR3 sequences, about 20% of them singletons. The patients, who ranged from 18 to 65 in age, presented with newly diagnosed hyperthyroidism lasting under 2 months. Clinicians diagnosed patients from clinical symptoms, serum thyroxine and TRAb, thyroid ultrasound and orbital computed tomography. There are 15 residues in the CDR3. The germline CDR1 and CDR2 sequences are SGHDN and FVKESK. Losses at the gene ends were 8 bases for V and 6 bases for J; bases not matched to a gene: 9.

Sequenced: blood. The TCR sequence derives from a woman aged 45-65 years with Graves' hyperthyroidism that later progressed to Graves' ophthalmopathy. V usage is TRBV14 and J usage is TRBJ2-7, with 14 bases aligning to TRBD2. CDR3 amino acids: CASGATGLAGAEQYF. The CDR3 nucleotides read TGTGCCAGCGGCGCAACGGGACTAGCGGGAGCCGAGCAGTACTTC.